The entry that follows covers one TCR beta chain sequence. Its cognate antigen is unknown. The sequenced fragment ends 3 residues before the CDR3 boundary, so the rest is inferred from the germline J gene. The germline V and J ends were trimmed by 1 base and 5 bases, with 8 bases remaining between them. CDR3 length: 14 residues. Germline CDR1 SNHLY, CDR2 FYNNEI. This sample is drawn from a study of T cells in women clearing cervical HPV infection. Study-wide points: TRBV6-7 abundance was lower in cases than controls (around 0.11% versus 0.16%).

Repertoires were generated with immunoSEQ multiplex PCR, while TCRdb's copy carries only in-frame clones and drops some. The sample includes tens of thousands of clones. The chain employs TRBV2 and TRBJ1-4, with D possibly being TRBD1 (5 bases). The sample taken for sequencing was blood buffy coat. The clonotype was recovered from a woman aged 18 to 75 with a cervical HPV16 infection that either progressed to CIN3+ or cleared (not recorded which). The CDR3 DNA, read in part, is TGTGCCAGCAGTGAAGGGACACGGAATGAAAAA. Its translation: CASSEGTRNEK. The full CDR3 protein reads CASSEGTRNEKLFF. Using reference TRBV2 and TRBJ1-4 for the parts outside the CDR3, the full variable domain is EPEVTQTPSHQVTQMGQEVILRCVPISNHLYFYWYRQILGQKVEFLVSFYNNEISEKSEIFDDQFSVERPDGSNFTLKIRSTKLEDSAMYFCASSEGTRNEKLFFGSGTQLSVL.